This passage covers 14 T cell receptor beta chains from one sample sequenced in a study of early T cells in non-severe SARS-CoV-2 infection. In TCRdb, the 5' RACE reads were re-called with MiXCR into one record per CDR3 protein. This table has about 110,000 distinct CDR3 sequences, roughly 13% appearing once. The sample in question was whole blood, obtained at baseline. Source of these receptors: an adult who was a healthcare worker with PCR-confirmed SARS-CoV-2 infection or an uninfected control (not recorded which).

V and J are TRBV5-8 and TRBJ1-1; 9 bases align to TRBD1. The CDR3 consists of 14 residues. Germline-derived CDR1 and CDR2 are SGHTS and YDEGEE. The trim removed 0 bases at V and 4 bases at J, leaving 1 base unmatched. For the CDR3, the DNA is TGTGCCAGCAGCTTGGACAGGGGGCCCACTGAAGCTTTCTTT. This encodes CASSLDRGPTEAFF. The full variable domain, completed using reference TRBV5-8 and TRBJ1-1, is EAGVTQSPTHLIKTRGQQATLRCSPISGHTSVYWYQQALGLGLQFLLWYDEGEERNRGNFPPRFSGRQFPNYSSELNVNALELEDSALYLCASSLDRGPTEAFFGQGTRLTVV.

V gene TRBV5-1 combines with J gene TRBJ2-7, with TRBD2 as a possible D gene (6 bases). Germline CDR1 is SGHRS and CDR2 is YFSETQ. V lost 6 bases and J lost 5, with 18 bases in between. The CDR3 runs 14 residues. The CDR3, as DNA: TGCGCCAGCACCCCGGCTGCGGGGCGCGACGAGCAGTACTTC. Translation: CASTPAAGRDEQYF.

This CDR3 reads CASSQGQVGYEQYF. The CDR3 DNA reads as TGTGCCAGCAGCCAAGGGCAGGTCGGCTACGAGCAGTACTTC. The rearrangement links TRBV3-2 to TRBJ2-7. TRBV3-2 is a known pseudogene. The CDR3 sequence is 14 residues long.

V and J are TRBV29-1 and TRBJ2-7; D possibly uses TRBD1 or TRBD2 (5 bases each). Germline-derived CDR1 and CDR2 are SQVTM and ANQGSEA. This CDR3 spans 11 amino acids. V gave up 6 bases and J gave up 6 bases, with 12 bases separating them. CDR3 loop: CSVVWGIEQYF. In DNA, the CDR3 is TGCAGCGTCGTATGGGGGATCGAGCAGTACTTC.

The rearrangement joins TRBV5-1 to TRBJ2-5, with TRBD1 matching over 9 bases. The germline V gene encodes CDR1 SGHRS and CDR2 YFSETQ. Trimming removed 0 bases from V and 4 bases from J; junction bases left unmatched: 1. The length of the CDR3 is 14 residues. The CDR3 spells CASSLVGQGETQYF. DNA of the CDR3: TGCGCCAGCAGCTTGGTGGGACAGGGAGAGACCCAGTACTTC.

This clonotype was recorded many times. This chain links TRBV9 with TRBJ2-2; 11 nucleotides match TRBD1. V trimming: 4 bases; J trimming: 5 bases; junction bases outside the gene matches: 7. CDR3 length: 16 residues. CDR1 and CDR2 from the germline V gene are SGDLS and YYNGEE. CDR3: CASSPLGQGGTGELFF. CDR3 DNA sequence: TGTGCCAGCAGCCCTCTGGGACAGGGGGGAACCGGGGAGCTGTTTTTT.

The gene calls are TRBV11-2 and TRBJ2-7; either TRBD1 or TRBD2 may fit D (5 bases each). Germline V gene sequence: CDR1 SGHAT, CDR2 FQNNGV. The CDR3 runs 14 residues. V was pared by 4 bases and J by 6 bases, with 16 bases between. CDR3 residues: CASSSPGPRAEQYF. CDR3 sequence (DNA): TGTGCCAGCAGCTCACCGGGACCTCGGGCCGAGCAGTACTTC.

This clonotype was seen a handful of times. The V and J genes are TRBV29-1 and TRBJ2-1, with a tentative D call TRBD2 (5 bases). The CDR3 is made up of 12 amino acids. V was pared by 6 bases and J by 7 bases, with 13 bases between. Germline V gene sequence: CDR1 SQVTM, CDR2 ANQGSEA. Written as DNA, the CDR3 is TGCAGCGTAGTTCCTAGCTCGAATGAGCAGTTCTTC. This translates into CSVVPSSNEQFF.

The CDR3 loop reads CASSVPGTSGSDEQFF. The CDR3 nucleotides read TGTGCCAGCAGTGTACCGGGGACTAGCGGGAGTGATGAGCAGTTCTTC. The chain carries TRBV28 and TRBJ2-1, with 14 bases that match TRBD2. Trimming cost V 5 bases and J 8 bases; bases outside gene matches: 8. The CDR3 spans 16 residues. CDR1 is MDHEN, CDR2 SYDVKM, per germline. Full variable domain (rest looked up from reference TRBV28 and TRBJ2-1): DVKVTQSSRYLVKRTGEKVFLECVQDMDHENMFWYRQDPGLGLRLIYFSYDVKMKEKGDIPEGYSVSREKKERFSLILESASTNQTSMYLCASSVPGTSGSDEQFFGPGTRLTVL.

Remarks on this clonotype: A single base separates this from a much larger clone, so it may be a read error. Since the CDR3 does not end with the conserved phenylalanine or tryptophan, this likely comes from a read error. The chain links TRBV6-5 to TRBJ2-7; D unclear. This CDR3 has 13 residues. V shed 6 bases and J shed 0 bases, with 9 bases lying between them. CDR1 is MNHEY and CDR2 is SVGAGI in the germline V gene. CDR3 nucleotide sequence: TGTGCCAGCAGCAGGACGGCCTCCTACGAGCAGTACTCC. This encodes CASSRTASYEQYS.

This clonotype showed up just a few times. The chain recombines TRBV27 with TRBJ1-1, with no clear D. The CDR3 is 12 amino acids. V gave up 4 bases and J gave up 8 bases, with 11 bases separating them. Germline V gives CDR1 MNHEY, CDR2 SMNVEV (reference sequence). The CDR3 sequence: CASSSKVGEAFF. The CDR3 DNA reads TGTGCCAGCAGTTCAAAAGTGGGGGAAGCTTTCTTT.

Remarks on this clonotype: One end of the junction does not line up with germline, which may come from a read error. CDR3 sequence (DNA): TGTGCCAGCACACCAGACACCCTTATGGGCAATCAGCCCCAGCATTTT. Translation: CASTPDTLMGNQPQHF. The gene calls are TRBV18 and TRBJ1-5; D gene ambiguous. The CDR3 extends over 16 amino acids. Germline CDR1 and CDR2: KGHSH and LQKENI.

The chain has TRBV5-4 and TRBJ1-1; TRBD1 might be the D (5 bases). Trimming removed 0 bases at V and 2 bases at J, with 8 bases between. Germline lookup yields CDR1 SGHNT and CDR2 YYREEE (reference sequence). CDR3 length equals 14 residues. In DNA form, the CDR3 reads TGTGCCAGCAGCTTGGAACAGGTCAACACTGAAGCTTTCTTT. Its protein is CASSLEQVNTEAFF.

The DNA of the CDR3 is TGTGCCATCAGGAGGGGACAGCAGACTGAAGCTTTCTTT. Translation: CAIRRGQQTEAFF. The chain joins TRBV10-3 to TRBJ1-1, with TRBD1 matching over 7 bases. The CDR3 has 13 amino acids. Germline CDR1 is ENHRY and CDR2 is SYGVKD. The J segment lost 5 bases and the V segment lost 6 bases, leaving 6 bases of the junction unmatched.